This passage covers 13 T cell receptor beta chains from one sample sequenced in a study of blood T cell repertoires in COVID-19 (dated by TCRdb to 2020 to 2022). Library preparation was by the immunoSEQ multiplex PCR assay. This is the immuneACCESS table as TCRdb keeps it, with only in-frame sequences that have V and J called. A part of the clones is gone; compared with another copy, unresolved V genes explain less than half, and the rest is unexplained. The sample profile shows 25,000 to 30,000 clones; approximately 80% of them were found once. Together, the top ten hold 35% to 55% of the sample. Sequencing was performed on peripheral blood. These receptors came from a woman in her 70s with acute or convalescent COVID-19.

A word on this clone: At one end, the junction sequence differs from germline, possibly due to a read error. The chain is built from TRBV28 and TRBJ2-4, with a weak D call TRBD1 (6 bases). Germline CDR1 is MDHEN and CDR2 is SYDVKM. The CDR3 length is 14 residues. The CDR3 region is CASGLARGKNIQYF. In DNA, the CDR3 is TGTGCCAGCGGTTTGGCGAGGGGGAAAAACATTCAGTACTTC.

The V gene is TRBV7-8, the J gene TRBJ1-2; the D is unclear. The germline V gene encodes CDR1 SGHVS and CDR2 FQNEAQ. Trimming left V 3 bases short and J 2 bases short, with 16 bases between. The CDR3 runs 16 residues. The chain's CDR3 is CASSLLNKLLNYGYTF. The CDR3, as DNA: TGTGCCAGCAGCTTGCTAAATAAGCTCTTGAACTATGGCTACACCTTC.

V usage is TRBV30 and J usage is TRBJ1-3; TRBD1 might be the D (5 bases). The V gene's germline CDR1 is GTSNPN and CDR2 SVGIG (reference sequence). CDR3 size: 16 residues. Trimming stripped 1 base from V and 2 bases from J, with 15 bases between. CDR3 DNA: TGTGCCTGGAGTGCAGGGCTGGGACTAACTGGAAACACCATATATTTT. Translated, it gives CAWSAGLGLTGNTIYF.

V usage is TRBV20-1 and J usage is TRBJ1-5; D not resolved. Germline assignment: CDR1 DFQATT and CDR2 SNEGSKA (reference sequence). The V end lost 3 bases, the J end lost 5 bases, and 17 bases lay between the germline ends. CDR3 length: 15 residues. The CDR3 DNA is TGCAGTGCTAGTGGCCCGCGGGTCCCCTATCAGCCCCAGCATTTT. It encodes CSASGPRVPYQPQHF.

The chain joins TRBV29-1 to TRBJ2-2; 7 bases fit TRBD2. The CDR3 is made up of 14 amino acids. Germline values: CDR1 SQVTM, CDR2 ANQGSEA. The trim removed 7 bases at V and 7 bases at J, leaving 12 bases unmatched. The CDR3 DNA reads as TGCAGCGCGCCCGGGACTACAAAAAACGGGGAGCTGTTTTTT. It is translated as CSAPGTTKNGELFF.

The chain is built from TRBV5-1 and TRBJ1-1; TRBD1 aligns across 8 bases. Germline CDR1 is SGHRS and CDR2 is YFSETQ. Trimming cost V 3 bases and J 11 bases; bases outside gene matches: 6. This CDR3 region has 12 residues. This CDR3 reads CASSSGQGEAFF. DNA of the CDR3: TGCGCCAGCAGCTCAGGACAGGGAGAGGCTTTCTTT.

The chain is built from TRBV12-3 or TRBV12-4 and TRBJ1-2; D is unclear. There are 13 residues in the CDR3. Trimming shortened V by 7 bases and J by 7 bases, and 16 bases separated the two germline ends. The CDR3 DNA follows: TGTGCCAGCACCTACACAAGCGACTCTGGCTACACCTTC. Its protein is CASTYTSDSGYTF.

The gene calls are TRBV4-1 and TRBJ1-6; D uncertain. This CDR3 is 16 amino acids long. Germline V gives CDR1 MGHRA, CDR2 YSYEKL. Trimming shortened V by 1 base and J by 5 bases, and 12 bases separated the two germline ends. CDR3: CASSQAVYSNNSPLHF. The CDR3 DNA sequence: TGCGCCAGCAGCCAAGCTGTGTACAGTAATAATTCACCCCTCCACTTT.

The CDR3 bases are TGTGCCAGCAGCCAAGACCTCTCTAGCGGGGGGACTCCGAGCACAGATACGCAGTATTTT. This encodes CASSQDLSSGGTPSTDTQYF. This chain uses TRBV3-1 (or the pseudogene TRBV3-2) with TRBJ2-3, with TRBD2 matching 11 bases. Germline V gives CDR1 LGHDT, CDR2 YNNKEL (reference sequence). The CDR3 loop spans 20 amino acids. V shed 0 bases, J shed 0 bases, and the junction held 11 bases outside the gene matches.

The V and J genes are TRBV10-2 and TRBJ1-4, with D maybe TRBD1 (5 bases). CDR3 length: 16 amino acids. The V end was cut by 2 bases, the J end by 2 bases, with 12 bases between. Germline V gives CDR1 WSHSY, CDR2 SAAADI. The CDR3 sequence: CASSERAGGTNEKLFF. The DNA of the CDR3 is TGCGCCAGCAGTGAGCGTGCCGGGGGGACTAATGAAAAACTGTTTTTT.

V and J are TRBV2 and TRBJ1-1; no definite D call. CDR1 is SNHLY and CDR2 is FYNNEI in the germline V gene. The CDR3 spans 12 residues. V gave up 3 bases and J gave up 6 bases, with 8 bases separating them. In DNA form, the CDR3 reads TGTGCCAGCAGTGACGGGGTATCTGAAGCTTTCTTT. This codes for CASSDGVSEAFF.

The chain uses TRBV6-5 and TRBJ1-1, with a possible D match to TRBD1 (5 bases). The CDR3 sequence is 15 residues long. With 5 bases removed from V and 1 base from J, the gap between germline ends came to 14 bases. Germline CDR1 MNHEY, CDR2 SVGAGI. CDR3 coding DNA: TGTGCCAGCAGTCGCGTAAGGGGTGGGAACACTGAAGCTTTCTTT. Protein: CASSRVRGGNTEAFF.

The CDR3 coding sequence is TGTGCCAGCAGTTTAAGTAGCGGGAACTACAATGAGCAGTTCTTC. Its protein is CASSLSSGNYNEQFF. The chain joins TRBV28 to TRBJ2-1, with TRBD2 matching 8 bases. The CDR3 is 15 amino acids. Germline values: CDR1 MDHEN, CDR2 SYDVKM. The trim removed 2 bases at V and 3 bases at J, leaving 3 bases unmatched.